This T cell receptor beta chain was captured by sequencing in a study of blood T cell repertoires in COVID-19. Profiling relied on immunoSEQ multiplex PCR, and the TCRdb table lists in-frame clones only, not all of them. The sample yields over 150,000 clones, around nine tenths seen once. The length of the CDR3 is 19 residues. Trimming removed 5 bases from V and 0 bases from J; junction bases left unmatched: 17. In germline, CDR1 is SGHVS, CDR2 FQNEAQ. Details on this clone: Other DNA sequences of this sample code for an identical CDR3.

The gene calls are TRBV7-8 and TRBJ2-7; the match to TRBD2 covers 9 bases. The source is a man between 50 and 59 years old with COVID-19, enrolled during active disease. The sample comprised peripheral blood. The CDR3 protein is CASSPRGGRGGIGSYEQYF. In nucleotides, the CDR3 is TGTGCCAGCAGCCCCCGCGGGGGGCGGGGGGGCATCGGCTCCTACGAGCAGTACTTC.